This entry lists 8 T cell receptor beta chains sequenced from one sample in a study of cytomegalovirus exposure and HLA in healthy donors. The repertoire was sequenced with immunoSEQ multiplex PCR; TCRdb's copy has only in-frame clones and lacks some. The table records about 120,000 clones, 85% to 90% of them present only once. Material for sequencing was PBMCs. Source of these receptors: a woman under 40 in good health and CMV-seropositive.

The chain is built from TRBV29-1 and TRBJ2-5; TRBD2 aligns across 8 bases. Losses at the gene ends were 6 bases for V and 4 bases for J; bases not matched to a gene: 7. Germline V gives CDR1 SQVTM, CDR2 ANQGSEA. This CDR3 has 13 amino acids. For the CDR3, the DNA is TGCAGCGTGATCCGAGCGGGGGTAGAGACCCAGTACTTC. It specifies CSVIRAGVETQYF.

The CDR3 DNA sequence: TGTGCCTGGAGTAAACAGGGCAGTGGAAACACCATATATTTT. This encodes CAWSKQGSGNTIYF. The V and J genes are TRBV30 and TRBJ1-3; a weak D match, TRBD1 (6 bases). With 2 bases removed from V and 3 bases from J, the gap between germline ends came to 11 bases. The CDR3 length is 14 residues. Per the germline V gene, CDR1 is GTSNPN and CDR2 is SVGIG (reference sequence).

The gene calls are TRBV4-1 and TRBJ1-1; D is undetermined. V was clipped by 1 base and J by 3 bases, with 9 bases between them. The germline CDR1 and CDR2 sequences are MGHRA and YSYEKL. The CDR3 sequence is 14 residues long. CDR3 protein: CASSQGSVYTEAFF. The CDR3 region has the DNA TGCGCCAGCAGCCAAGGCTCGGTCTACACTGAAGCTTTCTTT.

The genes are TRBV5-4 and TRBJ1-1; 9 positions agree with TRBD1. Germline V lookup: CDR1 SGHNT, CDR2 YYREEE (reference sequence). This CDR3 contains 14 residues. Unmatched junction bases numbered 2, after V lost 4 bases and J lost 1 base. CDR3 sequence: CASSKGQGNTEAFF. The CDR3 DNA sequence: TGTGCCAGCAGCAAGGGACAGGGGAACACTGAAGCTTTCTTT.

The rearrangement uses TRBV7-9 and TRBJ2-2, with 7 positions matching TRBD1. Losses at the gene ends were 11 bases for V and 2 bases for J; bases not matched to a gene: 5. The CDR3 is made up of 13 amino acids. CDR1 and CDR2 (germline): SEHNR, FQNEAQ (reference sequence). The CDR3, as DNA: TGTGCCGCTGACAGGGACAACACCGGGGAGCTGTTTTTT. It encodes CAADRDNTGELFF.

Concerning this clone itself: The sample contains more than one DNA sequence encoding this CDR3. The chain couples TRBV30 to TRBJ2-7; possibly TRBD1 for D (5 bases). This CDR3 spans 12 amino acids. The germline V gene has CDR1 GTSNPN and CDR2 SVGIG (reference sequence). V dropped 3 bases and J dropped 2 bases, with 8 bases sitting between them. In nucleotides, the CDR3 is TGTGCCTGGAGGCAGGGAACCTACGAGCAGTACTTC. This sequence encodes CAWRQGTYEQYF.

This sequence joins TRBV5-6 and TRBJ1-1; 8 bases match TRBD1. Looked up from germline, CDR1 is SGHDT and CDR2 is YYEEEE. This CDR3 region has 15 residues. Unmatched junction bases numbered 5, after V lost 2 bases and J lost 2 bases. The CDR3 here is CASSFWDRPNTEAFF. The CDR3 coding sequence is TGTGCCAGCAGCTTTTGGGACAGGCCAAACACTGAAGCTTTCTTT.

This clone was found once. This chain links TRBV5-1 with TRBJ2-5; 10 positions agree with TRBD1. V trimming: 0 bases; J trimming: 4 bases; junction bases outside the gene matches: 3. The CDR3 runs to 15 residues. The V gene's germline CDR1 is SGHRS and CDR2 YFSETQ. The CDR3 loop reads CASSLAGTGAETQYF. CDR3 bases: TGCGCCAGCAGCTTGGCCGGGACAGGGGCAGAGACCCAGTACTTC.